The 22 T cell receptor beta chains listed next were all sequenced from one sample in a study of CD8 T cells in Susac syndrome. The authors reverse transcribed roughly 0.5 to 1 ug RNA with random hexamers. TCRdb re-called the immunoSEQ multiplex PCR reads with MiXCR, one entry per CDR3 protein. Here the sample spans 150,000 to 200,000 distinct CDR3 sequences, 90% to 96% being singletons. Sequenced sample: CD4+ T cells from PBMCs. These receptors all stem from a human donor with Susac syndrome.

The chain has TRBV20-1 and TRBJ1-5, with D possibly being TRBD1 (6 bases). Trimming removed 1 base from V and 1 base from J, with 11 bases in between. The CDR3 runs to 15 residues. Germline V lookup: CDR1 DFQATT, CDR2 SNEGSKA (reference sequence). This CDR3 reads CSARAAGASNQPQHF. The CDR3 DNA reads TGCAGTGCTAGAGCGGCAGGGGCGAGCAATCAGCCCCAGCATTTT.

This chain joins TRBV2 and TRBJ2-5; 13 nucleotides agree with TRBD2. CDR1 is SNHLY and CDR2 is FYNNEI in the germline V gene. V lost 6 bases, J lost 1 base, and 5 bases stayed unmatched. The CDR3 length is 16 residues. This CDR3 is CASRPGLAGIQETQYF. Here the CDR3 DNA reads TGTGCCAGCAGGCCGGGACTAGCGGGGATCCAAGAGACCCAGTACTTC.

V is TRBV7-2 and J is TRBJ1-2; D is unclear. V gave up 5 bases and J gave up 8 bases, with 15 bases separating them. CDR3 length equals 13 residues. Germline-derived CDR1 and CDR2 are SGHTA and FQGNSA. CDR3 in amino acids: CASSPGVGEGYTF. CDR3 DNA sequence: TGTGCCAGCAGCCCCGGGGTGGGAGAAGGCTACACCTTC.

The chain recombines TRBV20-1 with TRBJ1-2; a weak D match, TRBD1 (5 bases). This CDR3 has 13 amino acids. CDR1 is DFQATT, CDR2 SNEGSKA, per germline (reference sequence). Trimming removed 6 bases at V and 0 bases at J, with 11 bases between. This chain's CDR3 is CSAGGMTNYGYTF. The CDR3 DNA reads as TGCAGTGCCGGGGGGATGACTAACTATGGCTACACCTTC.

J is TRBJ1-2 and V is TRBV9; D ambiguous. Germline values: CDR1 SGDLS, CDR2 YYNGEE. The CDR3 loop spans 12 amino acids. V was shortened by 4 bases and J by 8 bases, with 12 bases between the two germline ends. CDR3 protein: CASSPHREGYTF. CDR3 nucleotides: TGTGCCAGCAGCCCCCATCGGGAGGGCTACACCTTC.

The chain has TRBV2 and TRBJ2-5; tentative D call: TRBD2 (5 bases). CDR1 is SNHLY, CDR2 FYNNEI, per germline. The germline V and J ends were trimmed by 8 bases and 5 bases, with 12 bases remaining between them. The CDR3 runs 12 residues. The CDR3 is CASQVGVETQYF. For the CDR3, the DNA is TGTGCCAGCCAAGTCGGGGTGGAGACCCAGTACTTC.

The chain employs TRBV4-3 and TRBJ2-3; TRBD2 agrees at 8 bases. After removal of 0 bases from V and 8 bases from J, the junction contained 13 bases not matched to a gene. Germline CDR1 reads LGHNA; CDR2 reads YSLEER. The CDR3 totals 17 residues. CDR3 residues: CASSQDNEAGARGTQYF. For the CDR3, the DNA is TGCGCCAGCAGCCAAGATAACGAAGCGGGGGCTAGGGGTACGCAGTATTTT.

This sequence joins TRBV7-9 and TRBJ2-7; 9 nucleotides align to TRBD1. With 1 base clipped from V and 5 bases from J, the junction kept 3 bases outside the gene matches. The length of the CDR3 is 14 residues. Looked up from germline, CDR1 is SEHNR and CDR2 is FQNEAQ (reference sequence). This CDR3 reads CASSLGTGVHEQYF. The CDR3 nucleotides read TGTGCCAGCAGCTTAGGGACAGGGGTCCACGAGCAGTACTTC.

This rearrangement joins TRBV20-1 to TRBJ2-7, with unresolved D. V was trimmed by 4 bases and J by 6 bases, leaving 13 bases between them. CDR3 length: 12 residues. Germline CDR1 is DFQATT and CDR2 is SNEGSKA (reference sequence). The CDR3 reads CSAKAVPGEQYF. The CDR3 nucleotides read TGCAGTGCTAAGGCCGTCCCCGGCGAGCAGTACTTC.

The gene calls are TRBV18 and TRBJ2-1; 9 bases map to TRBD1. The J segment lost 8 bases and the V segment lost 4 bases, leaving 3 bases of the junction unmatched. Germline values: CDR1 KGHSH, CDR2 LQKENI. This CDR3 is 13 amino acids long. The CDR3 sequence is CASSLDRGDEQFF. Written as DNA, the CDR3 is TGTGCCAGCTCACTGGACAGGGGCGATGAGCAGTTCTTC.

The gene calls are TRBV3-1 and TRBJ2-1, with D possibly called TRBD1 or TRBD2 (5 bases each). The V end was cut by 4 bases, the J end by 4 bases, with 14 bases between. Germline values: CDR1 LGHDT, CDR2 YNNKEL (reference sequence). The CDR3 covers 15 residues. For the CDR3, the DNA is TGTGCCAGCAGCCCTTCCGGGACCGAGTACAATGAGCAGTTCTTC. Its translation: CASSPSGTEYNEQFF.

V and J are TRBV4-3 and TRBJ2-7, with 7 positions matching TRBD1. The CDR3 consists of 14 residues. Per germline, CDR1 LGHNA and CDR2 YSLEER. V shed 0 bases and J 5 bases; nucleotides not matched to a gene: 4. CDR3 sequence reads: CASSQDYRGDEQYF. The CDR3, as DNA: TGCGCCAGCAGCCAAGATTACAGGGGCGACGAGCAGTACTTC.

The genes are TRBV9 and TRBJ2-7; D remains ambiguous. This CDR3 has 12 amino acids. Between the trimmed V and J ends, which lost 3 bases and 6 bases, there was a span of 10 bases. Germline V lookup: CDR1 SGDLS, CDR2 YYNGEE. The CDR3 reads CASSAAWGEQYF. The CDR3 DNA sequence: TGTGCCAGCAGCGCTGCTTGGGGCGAGCAGTACTTC.

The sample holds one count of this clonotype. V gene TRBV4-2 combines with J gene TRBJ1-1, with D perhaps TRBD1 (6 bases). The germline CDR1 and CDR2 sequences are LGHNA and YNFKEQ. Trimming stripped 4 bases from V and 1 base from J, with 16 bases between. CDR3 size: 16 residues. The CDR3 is CASSPEGGLANTEAFF. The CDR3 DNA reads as TGTGCCAGCAGCCCAGAAGGGGGGCTTGCGAACACTGAAGCTTTCTTT.

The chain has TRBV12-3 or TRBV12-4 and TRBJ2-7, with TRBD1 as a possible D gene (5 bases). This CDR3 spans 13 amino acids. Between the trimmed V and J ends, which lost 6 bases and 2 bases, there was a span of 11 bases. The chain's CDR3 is CASSSRTPYEQYF. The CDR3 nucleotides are TGTGCCAGCAGCAGCCGGACACCCTACGAGCAGTACTTC.

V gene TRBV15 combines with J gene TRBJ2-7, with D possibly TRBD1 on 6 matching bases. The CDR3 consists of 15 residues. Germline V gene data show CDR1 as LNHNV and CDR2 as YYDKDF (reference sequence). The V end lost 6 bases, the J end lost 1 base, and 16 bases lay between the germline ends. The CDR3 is CATRNPTGQSYEQYF. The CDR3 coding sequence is TGTGCCACCAGAAACCCGACAGGACAGTCCTACGAGCAGTACTTC.

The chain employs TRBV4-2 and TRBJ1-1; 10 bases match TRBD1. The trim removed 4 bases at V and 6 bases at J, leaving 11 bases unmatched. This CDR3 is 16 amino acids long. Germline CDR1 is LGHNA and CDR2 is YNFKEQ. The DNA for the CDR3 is TGTGCCAGCAGCCCGGGACAGGGGCCCGGTTGGGCTGAAGCTTTCTTT. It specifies CASSPGQGPGWAEAFF.

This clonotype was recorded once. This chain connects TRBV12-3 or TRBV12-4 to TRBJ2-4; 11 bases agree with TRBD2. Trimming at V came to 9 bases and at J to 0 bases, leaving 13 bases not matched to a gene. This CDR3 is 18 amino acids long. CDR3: CASKPGLAESLAKNIQYF. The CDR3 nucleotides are TGTGCCAGTAAACCGGGACTAGCGGAATCATTAGCCAAAAACATTCAGTACTTC.

Here the CDR3 reads CASSPRSLAGSYEQYF. Here the CDR3 DNA reads TGTGCCAGCAGCCCCCGGTCCCTAGCGGGATCCTACGAGCAGTACTTC. J is TRBJ2-7 and V is TRBV7-2; 9 bases align to TRBD2. The CDR3 consists of 16 residues. Germline V CDR1 and CDR2: SGHTA, FQGNSA. J gave up 1 base and V 5 bases, and 9 bases lay outside the gene matches. Supplemented by reference TRBV7-2 and TRBJ2-7, the full variable domain reads GAGVSQSPSNKVTEKGKDVELRCDPISGHTALYWYRQSLGQGLEFLIYFQGNSAPDKSGLPSDRFSAERTGGSVSTLTIQRTQQEDSAVYLCASSPRSLAGSYEQYFGPGTRLTVT.

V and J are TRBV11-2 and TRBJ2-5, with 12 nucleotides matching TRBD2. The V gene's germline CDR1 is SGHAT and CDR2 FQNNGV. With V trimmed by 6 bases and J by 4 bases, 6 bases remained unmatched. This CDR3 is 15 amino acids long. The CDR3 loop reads CASSLGLAGTETQYF. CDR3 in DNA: TGTGCCAGCAGTCTGGGACTAGCGGGTACAGAGACCCAGTACTTC.

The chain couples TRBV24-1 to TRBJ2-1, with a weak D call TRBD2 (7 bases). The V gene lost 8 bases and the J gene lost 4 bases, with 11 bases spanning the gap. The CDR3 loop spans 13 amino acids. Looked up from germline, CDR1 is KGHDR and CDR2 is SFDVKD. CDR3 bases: TGTGCCACCACGGGGGGCGCTTACAATGAGCAGTTCTTC. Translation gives CATTGGAYNEQFF.

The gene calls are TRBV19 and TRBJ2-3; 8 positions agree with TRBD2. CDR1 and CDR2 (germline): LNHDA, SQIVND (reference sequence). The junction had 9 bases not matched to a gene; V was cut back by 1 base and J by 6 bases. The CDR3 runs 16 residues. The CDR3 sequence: CASSIGISGRRDTQYF. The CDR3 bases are TGTGCCAGTAGTATAGGAATAAGCGGGAGACGGGATACGCAGTATTTT.